What follows is one TCR beta chain and its context. Antigen: not known. CDR3 length equals 15 residues. Germline V gene data show CDR1 as MGHDK and CDR2 as SYGVNS. After removal of 1 base from V and 6 bases from J, the junction contained 6 bases not matched to a gene. This sample is part of a study of shared clonotypes between healthy human individuals. Whole-study context: CD4 naive cells filled three plates per donor, CD4 memory three, CD8 naive two and CD8 memory one. General study results and limits: Clonotype sharing among donors was thought likely to change with sequencing depth. What rarefaction showed was incomplete sorted-subset sequencing despite large depth.

Deep was the level at which the assay was run. Profiled with immunoSEQ multiplex PCR; TCRdb holds only in-frame clones, not every one. Of roughly 100,000 clones listed, approximately 70% are singletons. The receptor comes from a woman younger than 45 in good health. Sequenced material: memory CD8+ T cells sorted from blood. The subset was: CD45RO+ cells pooled with CCR7-negative TemRA cells. The chain employs TRBV25-1 and TRBJ2-3; the match to TRBD1 covers 8 bases. The CDR3 here is CASSESTGAGDTQYF. As DNA, the CDR3 is TGTGCCAGCAGTGAATCGACAGGGGCAGGGGATACGCAGTATTTT.